Detailed here is one TCR beta chain. It was during active infection that Seattle patients were enrolled and then longitudinally followed. The data belong to a study of blood T cell repertoires in COVID-19. About the research overall: Sample material is recorded as cDNA or gDNA derived from T cells, B-cell-depleted T cells, or PBMCs.

In the source study's methods: Amplifying reference gene primers gave estimates of nucleated cell counts. Using immunoSEQ multiplex PCR, the repertoire was profiled, and TCRdb retains in-frame clones only, with some absent. V and J calls plus clone size are reproduced from that table; the DNA served to infer D and trimming. The repertoire has more than 200,000 clones, roughly four fifths of them found once; the top ten carry over 7%. The germline V and J ends were trimmed by 0 bases and 9 bases, with 15 bases remaining between them. This CDR3 region has 16 residues. In germline, CDR1 is KGHSH, CDR2 LQKENI.

Sequencing used peripheral blood. V gene TRBV18 combines with J gene TRBJ2-6, with TRBD1 as a possible D gene (5 bases). This clonotype was obtained from a woman aged 80 or over with COVID-19, enrolled during active disease. The CDR3 DNA reads TGTGCCAGCTCACCACCGGGGCAGGGTTGGAACAACGTCCTGACTTTC. This encodes CASSPPGQGWNNVLTF.